This TCR beta chain stems from a study of blood T cell repertoires in COVID-19. The method was immunoSEQ multiplex PCR; TCRdb's version includes in-frame clones alone and lacks a portion of them. The sample lists 270,000 or so clones, 90% occurring once. Unmatched junction bases numbered 10, after V lost 1 base and J lost 5 bases. This CDR3 has 18 residues. Germline CDR1 reads SGHVS; CDR2 reads FNYEAQ. The rearrangement joins TRBV7-6 to TRBJ2-3; 12 bases map to TRBD2. The receptor's source is a woman in her 30s with acute COVID-19. The sample consisted of PBMCs or T cells enriched from blood (not recorded which). The DNA of the CDR3 is TGTGCCAGCAGCTTAGTGGGGCTAGCGGGAGGGCCAAGAGATACGCAGTATTTT. Translation: CASSLVGLAGGPRDTQYF.